This T cell receptor beta chain derives from a study of vaccination and CD4 T cells after COVID-19. Trimming stripped 3 bases from V and 1 base from J, with 9 bases between. Germline assignment: CDR1 SGHTA and CDR2 FQGNSA. The CDR3 runs 14 residues. With the Oncomine TCR Beta short-read assay, DNA from cultured CD4+ T cells was sequenced. TCRdb ran MiXCR on the PCR reads and lists one entry per CDR3 protein. Of around 12,000 distinct CDR3 sequences in the sample, 35% to 50% are singletons; the top ten hold more than 10%. Comment on this clonotype: The antigen remains undetermined.

Treatment of the sample: roughly 10-day PBMC culture with coronavirus spike peptide pools or control peptides (ViraFEST assay). The sequence derives from a human donor who had recovered from COVID-19. Sequenced material: CD4+ T cells from blood, cultured in vitro. This chain uses TRBV7-2 with TRBJ1-1; D ambiguous. The CDR3: CASSLKSENTEAFF. The CDR3 DNA reads TGTGCCAGCAGCTTGAAGTCTGAGAACACTGAAGCTTTCTTT.